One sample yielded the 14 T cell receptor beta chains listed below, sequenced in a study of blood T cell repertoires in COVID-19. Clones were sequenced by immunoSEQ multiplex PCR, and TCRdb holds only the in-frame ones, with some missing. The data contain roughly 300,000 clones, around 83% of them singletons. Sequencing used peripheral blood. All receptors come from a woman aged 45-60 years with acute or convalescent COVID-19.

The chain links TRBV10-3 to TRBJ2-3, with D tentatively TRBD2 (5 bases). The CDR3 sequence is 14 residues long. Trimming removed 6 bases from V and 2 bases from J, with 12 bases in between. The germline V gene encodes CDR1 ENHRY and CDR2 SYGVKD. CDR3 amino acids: CAISEGRDTDTQYF. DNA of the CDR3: TGTGCCATCAGCGAGGGTCGAGACACAGATACGCAGTATTTT.

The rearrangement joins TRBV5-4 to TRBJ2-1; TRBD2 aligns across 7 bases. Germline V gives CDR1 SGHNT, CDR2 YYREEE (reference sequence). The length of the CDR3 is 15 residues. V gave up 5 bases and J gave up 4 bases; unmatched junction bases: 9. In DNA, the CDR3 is TGTGCCAGCAGTCGCGGGGGTGTGAGGTACAATGAGCAGTTCTTC. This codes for CASSRGGVRYNEQFF.

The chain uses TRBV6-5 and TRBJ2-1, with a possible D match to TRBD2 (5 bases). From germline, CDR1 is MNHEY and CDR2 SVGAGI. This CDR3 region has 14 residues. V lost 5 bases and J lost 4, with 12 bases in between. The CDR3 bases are TGTGCCAGCAGTCCCGACCCGGGGTACAATGAGCAGTTCTTC. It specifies CASSPDPGYNEQFF.

CDR3 DNA: TGTGCCAGCAGCCACGGACAGGGATACTACGAGCAGTACTTC. It translates to CASSHGQGYYEQYF. The J gene is TRBJ2-7, the V gene TRBV14; the match to TRBD1 covers 8 bases. Germline V gene sequence: CDR1 SGHDN, CDR2 FVKESK. The CDR3 spans 14 residues. Losses at the gene ends were 3 bases for V and 3 bases for J; bases not matched to a gene: 4.

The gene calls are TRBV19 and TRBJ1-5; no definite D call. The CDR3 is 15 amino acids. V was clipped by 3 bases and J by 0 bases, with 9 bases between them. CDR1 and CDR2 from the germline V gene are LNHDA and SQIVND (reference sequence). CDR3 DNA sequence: TGTGCCAGTAGTATGAGGGAGATTAGCAATCAGCCCCAGCATTTT. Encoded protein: CASSMREISNQPQHF.

CDR3 in amino acids: CASSYGTATDTQYF. Written as DNA, the CDR3 is TGCGCCAGCAGCTACGGGACAGCTACAGATACGCAGTATTTT. This chain links TRBV5-1 with TRBJ2-3, with 7 bases identical to TRBD1. In germline, CDR1 is SGHRS, CDR2 YFSETQ. This CDR3 has 14 residues. With 3 bases clipped from V and 3 bases from J, the junction kept 4 bases outside the gene matches.

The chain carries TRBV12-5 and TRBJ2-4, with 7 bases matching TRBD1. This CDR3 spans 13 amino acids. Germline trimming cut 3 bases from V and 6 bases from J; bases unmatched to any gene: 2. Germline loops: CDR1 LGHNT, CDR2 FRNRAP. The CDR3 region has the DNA TGTGCTAGTGGTTTACAGGGGCTAAACATTCAGTACTTC. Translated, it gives CASGLQGLNIQYF.

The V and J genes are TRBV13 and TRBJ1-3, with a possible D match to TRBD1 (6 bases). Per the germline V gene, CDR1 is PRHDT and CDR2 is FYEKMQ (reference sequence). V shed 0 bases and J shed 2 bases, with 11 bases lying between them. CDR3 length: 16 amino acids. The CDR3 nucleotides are TGTGCCAGCAGCTTAGGCCCGGCAGGGGCTGGAAACACCATATATTTT. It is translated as CASSLGPAGAGNTIYF.

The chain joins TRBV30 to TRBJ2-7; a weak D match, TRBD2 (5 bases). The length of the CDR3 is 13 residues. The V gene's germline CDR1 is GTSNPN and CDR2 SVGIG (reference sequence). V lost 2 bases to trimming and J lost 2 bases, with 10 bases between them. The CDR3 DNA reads TGTGCCTGGAGTCGGGGTCCTACCTACGAGCAGTACTTC. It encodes CAWSRGPTYEQYF.

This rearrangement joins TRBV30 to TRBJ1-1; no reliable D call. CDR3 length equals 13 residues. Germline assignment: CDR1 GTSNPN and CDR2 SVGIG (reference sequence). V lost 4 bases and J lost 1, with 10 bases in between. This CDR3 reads CAWNYGPNTEAFF. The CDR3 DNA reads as TGTGCCTGGAATTATGGGCCGAACACTGAAGCTTTCTTT.

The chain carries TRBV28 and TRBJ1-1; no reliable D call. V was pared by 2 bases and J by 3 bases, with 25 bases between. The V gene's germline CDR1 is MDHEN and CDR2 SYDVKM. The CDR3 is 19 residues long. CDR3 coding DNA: TGTGCCAGCAGTTTAGTTTCTGCGGGGTCTCATTCATCGGACACTGAAGCTTTCTTT. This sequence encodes CASSLVSAGSHSSDTEAFF. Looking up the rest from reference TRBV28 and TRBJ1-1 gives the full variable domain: DVKVTQSSRYLVKRTGEKVFLECVQDMDHENMFWYRQDPGLGLRLIYFSYDVKMKEKGDIPEGYSVSREKKERFSLILESASTNQTSMYLCASSLVSAGSHSSDTEAFFGQGTRLTVV.

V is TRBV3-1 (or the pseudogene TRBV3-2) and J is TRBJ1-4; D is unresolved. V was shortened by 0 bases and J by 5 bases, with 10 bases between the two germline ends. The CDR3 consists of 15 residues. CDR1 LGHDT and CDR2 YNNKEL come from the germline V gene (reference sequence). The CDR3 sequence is CASSQEEALNEKLFF. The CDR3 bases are TGTGCCAGCAGCCAAGAGGAGGCGCTAAATGAAAAACTGTTTTTT.

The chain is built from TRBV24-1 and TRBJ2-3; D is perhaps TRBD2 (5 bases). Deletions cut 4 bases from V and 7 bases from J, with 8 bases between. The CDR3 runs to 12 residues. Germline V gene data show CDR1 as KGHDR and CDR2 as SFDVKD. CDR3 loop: CATSDQRYTQYF. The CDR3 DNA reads TGTGCCACCAGTGACCAGCGGTATACGCAGTATTTT.

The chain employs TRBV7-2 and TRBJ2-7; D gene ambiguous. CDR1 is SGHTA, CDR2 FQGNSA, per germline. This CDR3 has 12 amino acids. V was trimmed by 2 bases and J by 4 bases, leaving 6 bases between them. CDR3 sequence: CASSLQNYEQYF. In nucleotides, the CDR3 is TGTGCCAGCAGCTTACAGAATTACGAGCAGTACTTC.